Sequencing of this TCR beta chain was carried out in a study of control samples from healthy donors and cancer patients. Profiled with immunoSEQ multiplex PCR; TCRdb holds only in-frame clones, not every one. Counted here are roughly 200,000 clones, 91% occurring once; the ten biggest clones make up less than 2%. Deletions cut 8 bases from V and 3 bases from J, with 30 bases between. Germline V gene sequence: CDR1 MNHEY, CDR2 SMNVEV (reference sequence). This CDR3 spans 19 amino acids. The V and J genes are TRBV27 and TRBJ2-3, with D perhaps TRBD2 (7 bases). Sequenced: blood. This TCR derives from a man aged 25 to 40 in good health. The CDR3 DNA reads TGTGCCAGCGACCACAGGCGGGGCGGGGGCCCCAAGAGGACAGATACGCAGTATTTT. It is translated as CASDHRRGGGPKRTDTQYF.